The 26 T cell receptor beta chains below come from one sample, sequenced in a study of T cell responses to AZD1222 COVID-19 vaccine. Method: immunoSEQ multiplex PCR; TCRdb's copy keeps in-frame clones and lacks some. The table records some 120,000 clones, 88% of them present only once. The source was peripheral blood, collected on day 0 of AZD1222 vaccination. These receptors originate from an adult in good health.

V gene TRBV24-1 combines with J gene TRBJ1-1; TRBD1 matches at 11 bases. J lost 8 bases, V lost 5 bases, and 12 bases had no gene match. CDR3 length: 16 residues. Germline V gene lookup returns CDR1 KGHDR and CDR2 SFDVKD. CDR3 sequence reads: CATSGSSGTGGQEAFF. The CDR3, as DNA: TGTGCCACCAGTGGTTCCTCCGGGACAGGGGGACAAGAAGCTTTCTTT.

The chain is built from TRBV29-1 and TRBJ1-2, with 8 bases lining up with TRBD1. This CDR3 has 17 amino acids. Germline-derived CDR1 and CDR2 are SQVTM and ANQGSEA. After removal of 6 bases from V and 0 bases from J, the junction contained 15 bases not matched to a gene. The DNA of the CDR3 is TGCAGCGTCGGCGGGACAGGAAGTTCCTTAGCTAACTATGGCTACACCTTC. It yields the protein CSVGGTGSSLANYGYTF.

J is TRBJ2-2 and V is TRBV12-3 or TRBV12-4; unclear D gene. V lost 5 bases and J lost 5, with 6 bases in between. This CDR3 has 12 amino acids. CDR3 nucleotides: TGTGCCAGCAGTCACACAACCGGGGAGCTGTTTTTT. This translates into CASSHTTGELFF.

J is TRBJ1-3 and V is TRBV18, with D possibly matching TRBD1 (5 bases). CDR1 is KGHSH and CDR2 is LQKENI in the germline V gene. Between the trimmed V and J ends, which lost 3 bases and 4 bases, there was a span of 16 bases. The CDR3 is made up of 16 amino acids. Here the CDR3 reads CASSPAGAGTGNTIYF. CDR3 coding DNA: TGTGCCAGCTCACCCGCAGGTGCAGGGACCGGAAACACCATATATTTT.

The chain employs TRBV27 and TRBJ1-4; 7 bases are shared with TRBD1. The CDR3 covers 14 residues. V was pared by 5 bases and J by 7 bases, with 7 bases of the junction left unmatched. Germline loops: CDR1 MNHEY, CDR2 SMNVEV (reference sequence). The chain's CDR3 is CASSRQGGLEKLFF. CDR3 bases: TGTGCCAGCAGTCGACAGGGAGGGCTTGAAAAACTGTTTTTT.

CDR3 coding DNA: TGTGCCATCAGACCACCAGGGGGCGAGACCCAGTACTTC. As protein: CAIRPPGGETQYF. This rearrangement joins TRBV10-3 to TRBJ2-5; 8 bases map to TRBD1. The CDR3 covers 13 residues. After removal of 6 bases from V and 5 bases from J, the junction contained 5 bases not matched to a gene. Looked up from germline, CDR1 is ENHRY and CDR2 is SYGVKD.

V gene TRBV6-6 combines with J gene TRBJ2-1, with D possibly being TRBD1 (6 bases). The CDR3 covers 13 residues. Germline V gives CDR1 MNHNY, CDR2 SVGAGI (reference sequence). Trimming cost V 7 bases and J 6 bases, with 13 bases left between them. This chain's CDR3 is CASTEGVRNEQFF. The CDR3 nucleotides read TGTGCCAGCACCGAGGGGGTCCGCAATGAGCAGTTCTTC.

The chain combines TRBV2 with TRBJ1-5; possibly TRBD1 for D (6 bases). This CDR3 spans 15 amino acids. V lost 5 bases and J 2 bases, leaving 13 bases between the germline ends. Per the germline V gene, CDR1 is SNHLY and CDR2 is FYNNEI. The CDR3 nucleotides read TGTGCCAGCAGTCCCCCAGGGGTGCGCAATCAGCCCCAGCATTTT. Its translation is CASSPPGVRNQPQHF.

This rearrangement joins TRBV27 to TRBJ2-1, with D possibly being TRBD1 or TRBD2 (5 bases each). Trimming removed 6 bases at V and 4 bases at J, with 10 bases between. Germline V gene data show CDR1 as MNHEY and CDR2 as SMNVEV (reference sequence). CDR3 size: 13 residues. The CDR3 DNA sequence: TGTGCCAGCAGGCGGGCAGGGTACAATGAGCAGTTCTTC. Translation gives CASRRAGYNEQFF.

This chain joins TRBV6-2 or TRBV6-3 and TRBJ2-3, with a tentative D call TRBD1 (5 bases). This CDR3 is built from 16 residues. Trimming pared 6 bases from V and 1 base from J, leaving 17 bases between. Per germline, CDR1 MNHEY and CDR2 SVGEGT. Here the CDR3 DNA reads TGTGCCAGCAGCCCTCTGGGGCTGGGCCGCACAGATACGCAGTATTTT. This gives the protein CASSPLGLGRTDTQYF.

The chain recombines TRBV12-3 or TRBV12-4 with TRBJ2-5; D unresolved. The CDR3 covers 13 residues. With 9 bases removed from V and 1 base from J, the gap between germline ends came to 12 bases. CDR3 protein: CASKLQLQETQYF. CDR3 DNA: TGTGCCAGTAAACTACAGCTCCAAGAGACCCAGTACTTC.

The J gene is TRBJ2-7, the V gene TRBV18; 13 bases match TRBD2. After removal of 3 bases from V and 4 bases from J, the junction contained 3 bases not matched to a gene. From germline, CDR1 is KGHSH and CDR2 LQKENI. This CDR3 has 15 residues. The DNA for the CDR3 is TGTGCCAGCTCACCTGGGACTAGCGGGAAATACGAGCAGTACTTC. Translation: CASSPGTSGKYEQYF.

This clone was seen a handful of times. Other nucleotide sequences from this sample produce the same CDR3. The CDR3 DNA reads as TGTGCCAGCAGCAGACGATTGAAAGACAGGCCCATGAACACTGAAGCTTTCTTT. Amino acids: CASSRRLKDRPMNTEAFF. The chain carries TRBV13 and TRBJ1-1, with D perhaps TRBD1 (6 bases). Germline assignment: CDR1 PRHDT and CDR2 FYEKMQ (reference sequence). V gave up 5 bases and J gave up 0 bases, with 22 bases separating them. This CDR3 contains 18 residues.

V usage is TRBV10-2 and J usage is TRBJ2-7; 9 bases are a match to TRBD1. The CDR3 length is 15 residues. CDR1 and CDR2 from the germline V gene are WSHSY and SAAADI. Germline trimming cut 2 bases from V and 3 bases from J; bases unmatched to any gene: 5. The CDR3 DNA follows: TGCGCCAGCAGTGAGGTCGACAGGGGGATCTACGAGCAGTACTTC. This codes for CASSEVDRGIYEQYF.

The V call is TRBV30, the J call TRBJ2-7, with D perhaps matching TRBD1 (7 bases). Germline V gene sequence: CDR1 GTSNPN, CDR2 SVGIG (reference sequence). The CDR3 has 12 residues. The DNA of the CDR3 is TGTGCTCAGATCAGGGGGGCCTACGAGCAGTACTTC. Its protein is CAQIRGAYEQYF.

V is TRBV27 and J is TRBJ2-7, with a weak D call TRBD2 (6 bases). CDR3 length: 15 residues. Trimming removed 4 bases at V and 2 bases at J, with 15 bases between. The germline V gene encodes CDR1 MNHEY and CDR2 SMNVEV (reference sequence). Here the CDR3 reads CASSSPSSAAYEQYF. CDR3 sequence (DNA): TGTGCCAGCAGTTCACCCTCTAGCGCAGCCTACGAGCAGTACTTC.

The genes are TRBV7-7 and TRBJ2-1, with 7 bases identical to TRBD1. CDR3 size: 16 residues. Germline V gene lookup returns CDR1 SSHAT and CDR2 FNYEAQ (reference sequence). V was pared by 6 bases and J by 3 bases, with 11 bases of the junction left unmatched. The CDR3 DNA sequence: TGTGCCAGCAGTCATAATGACAGGGTGGGCTACAATGAGCAGTTCTTC. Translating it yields CASSHNDRVGYNEQFF.

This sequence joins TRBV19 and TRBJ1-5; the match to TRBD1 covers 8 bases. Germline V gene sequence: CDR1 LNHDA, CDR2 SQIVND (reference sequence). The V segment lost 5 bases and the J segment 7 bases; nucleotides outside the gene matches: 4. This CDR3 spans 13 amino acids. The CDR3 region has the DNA TGTGCCAGTAGTGTCGGACAGGGACAGCCCCAGCATTTT. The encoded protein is CASSVGQGQPQHF.

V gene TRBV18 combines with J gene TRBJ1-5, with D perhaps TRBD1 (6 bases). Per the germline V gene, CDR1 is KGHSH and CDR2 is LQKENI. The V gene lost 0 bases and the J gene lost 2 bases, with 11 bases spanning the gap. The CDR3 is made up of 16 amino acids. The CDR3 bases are TGTGCCAGCTCACCACCGGAAGGGGGTGGCAATCAGCCCCAGCATTTT. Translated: CASSPPEGGGNQPQHF.

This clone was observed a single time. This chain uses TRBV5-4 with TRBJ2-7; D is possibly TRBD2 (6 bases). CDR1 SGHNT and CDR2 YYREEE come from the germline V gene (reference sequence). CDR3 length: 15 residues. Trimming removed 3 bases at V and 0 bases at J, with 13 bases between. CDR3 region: CASSWGRTTSYEQYF. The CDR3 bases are TGTGCCAGCAGCTGGGGCAGGACTACCTCCTACGAGCAGTACTTC.

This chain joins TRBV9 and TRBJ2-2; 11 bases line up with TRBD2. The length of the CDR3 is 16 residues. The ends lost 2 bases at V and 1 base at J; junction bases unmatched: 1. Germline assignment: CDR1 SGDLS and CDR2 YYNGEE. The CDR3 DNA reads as TGTGCCAGCAGCGTTACTAGCGGGGGGAACACCGGGGAGCTGTTTTTT. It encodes CASSVTSGGNTGELFF.

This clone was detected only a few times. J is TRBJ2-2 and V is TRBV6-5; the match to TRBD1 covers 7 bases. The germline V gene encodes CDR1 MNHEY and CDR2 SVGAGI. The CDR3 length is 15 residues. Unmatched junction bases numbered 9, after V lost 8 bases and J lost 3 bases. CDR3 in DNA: TGTGCCAGCCCACGGACAGGACAGGACACCGGGGAGCTGTTTTTT. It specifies CASPRTGQDTGELFF.

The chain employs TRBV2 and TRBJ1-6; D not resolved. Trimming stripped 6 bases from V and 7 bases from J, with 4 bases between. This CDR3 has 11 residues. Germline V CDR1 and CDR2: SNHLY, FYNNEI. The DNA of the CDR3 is TGTGCCAGCAGGGGGAATTCACCCCTCCACTTT. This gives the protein CASRGNSPLHF.

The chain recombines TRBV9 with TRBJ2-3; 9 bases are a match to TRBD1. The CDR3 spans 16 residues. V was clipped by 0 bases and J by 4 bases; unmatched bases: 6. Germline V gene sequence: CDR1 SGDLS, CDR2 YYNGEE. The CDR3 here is CASSVAGTGRSDTQYF. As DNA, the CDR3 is TGTGCCAGCAGCGTAGCCGGGACAGGGAGGTCAGATACGCAGTATTTT.

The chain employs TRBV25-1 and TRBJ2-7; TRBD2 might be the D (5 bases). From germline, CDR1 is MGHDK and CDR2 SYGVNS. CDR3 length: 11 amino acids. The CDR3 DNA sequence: TGTGCGTGCGGGCGGATCTACGAGCAGTACTTC. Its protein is CACGRIYEQYF.

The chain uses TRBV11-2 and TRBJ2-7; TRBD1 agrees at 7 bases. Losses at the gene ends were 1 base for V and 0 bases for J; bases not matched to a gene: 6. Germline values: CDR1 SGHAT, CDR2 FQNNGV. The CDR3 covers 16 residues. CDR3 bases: TGTGCCAGCAGCTTAGTGACAGGGCGCAGCTCCTACGAGCAGTACTTC. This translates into CASSLVTGRSSYEQYF.